The 32 T cell receptor beta chains reported below all come from one sample, sequenced in a study of type 1 regulatory T cells (dated by TCRdb to about 2021). Their antigens are not known. Sequencing instrument: Illumina MiSeq. TCRdb took the public reads, trimmed them with fastp at Q25, ran MiXCR for clone calling and kept in-frame beta chains. Every CDR3 protein is listed once, alongside the most common genes and DNA of its rows. The sample table contains about 59,000 distinct CDR3 sequences; only one count was recorded for around 62% of them. The ten largest account for over 1.5% of the sample. Sample: cultured non-Tr1 T cells, either the whole culture or a sorted T cell fraction (not recorded which). What this sample's cell subset or site label stands for: non-Tr1 population from the T-allo10 product. The receptors come from a human donor in good health.

This clonotype came up a few times. The V and J genes are TRBV20-1 and TRBJ1-2; possible D gene TRBD1, 6 bases. This CDR3 has 14 residues. CDR1 is DFQATT and CDR2 is SNEGSKA in the germline V gene (reference sequence). Trimming left V 1 base short and J 5 bases short, with 14 bases between. CDR3 sequence reads: CSARGTGLGYGYTF. CDR3 nucleotides: TGCAGTGCTAGAGGCACAGGGTTGGGGTATGGCTACACCTTC.

The rearrangement uses TRBV7-3 and TRBJ1-1; D is uncertain. V lost 2 bases and J 1 base, leaving 8 bases between the germline ends. This CDR3 region has 14 residues. The germline V gene has CDR1 SGHTA and CDR2 FQGTGA. The CDR3: CASSLGGKNTEAFF. CDR3 nucleotides: TGTGCCAGCAGCTTAGGAGGGAAGAACACTGAAGCTTTCTTT.

V and J are TRBV24-1 and TRBJ2-2; D remains ambiguous. The V gene lost 1 base and the J gene lost 9 bases, with 8 bases spanning the gap. Germline V gene data show CDR1 as KGHDR and CDR2 as SFDVKD. This CDR3 contains 13 residues. In DNA form, the CDR3 reads TGTGCCACCAGTGATTTTTACAACCGGGAGCTGTTTTTT. Its protein product is CATSDFYNRELFF.

In its sample, this clonotype was seen a few times. This chain uses TRBV7-9 with TRBJ2-3, with TRBD2 matching over 15 bases. The length of the CDR3 is 22 residues. Germline V gives CDR1 SEHNR, CDR2 FQNEAQ (reference sequence). The trim removed 4 bases at V and 0 bases at J, leaving 17 bases unmatched. The CDR3 coding sequence is TGTGCCAGCAGCTCGACAGGAAAGGGGACTAGCGGGAGGAATCCTAGCACAGATACGCAGTATTTT. It is translated as CASSSTGKGTSGRNPSTDTQYF.

This chain joins TRBV7-7 and TRBJ2-3, with D possibly TRBD2 on 5 matching bases. This CDR3 has 13 residues. The germline V gene has CDR1 SSHAT and CDR2 FNYEAQ (reference sequence). Trimming stripped 5 bases from V and 11 bases from J, with 17 bases between. The CDR3 DNA follows: TGTGCCAGCAGCCCCCTCTTTGGCGGGCGGCAGTATTTT. It translates to CASSPLFGGRQYF.

A note on this clonotype: Given the absence of the conserved phenylalanine or tryptophan at the CDR3 end, a read error is likely. The rearrangement links TRBV5-1 to TRBJ2-3; TRBD1 matches 8 bases. CDR3 length: 15 residues. J gave up 3 bases and V 10 bases, and 13 bases lay outside the gene matches. Per germline, CDR1 SGHRS and CDR2 YFSETQ. CDR3 nucleotide sequence: TGCGCCGGGACTCTACAGGGGGAGCCGACAGATACGCAGTATCTT. It yields the protein CAGTLQGEPTDTQYL.

This chain uses TRBV28 with TRBJ1-3; TRBD1 agrees at 7 bases. CDR3 length equals 17 residues. J gave up 0 bases and V 7 bases, and 12 bases lay outside the gene matches. Germline-derived CDR1 and CDR2 are MDHEN and SYDVKM. The CDR3 sequence: CASTPLGTVRSGNTIYF. The CDR3 nucleotides read TGTGCCAGCACCCCCCTTGGGACAGTGCGCTCTGGAAACACCATATATTTT.

This chain joins TRBV28 and TRBJ1-2; 7 positions match TRBD1. Germline V lookup: CDR1 MDHEN, CDR2 SYDVKM. Trimming cost V 6 bases and J 4 bases; bases outside gene matches: 2. The CDR3 runs to 12 residues. CDR3 loop: CASREGAYGYTF. CDR3 nucleotide sequence: TGTGCCAGCAGAGAGGGGGCCTATGGCTACACCTTC.

This clonotype was observed a few times. This chain connects TRBV20-1 to TRBJ2-3; perhaps TRBD2 as D (5 bases). The CDR3 totals 13 residues. Trimming shortened V by 3 bases and J by 4 bases, and 11 bases separated the two germline ends. Germline assignment: CDR1 DFQATT and CDR2 SNEGSKA (reference sequence). The CDR3 loop is CSASPSGADTQYF. In nucleotides, the CDR3 is TGCAGTGCTAGCCCCTCCGGGGCAGATACGCAGTATTTT.

This clonotype was counted only a few times. The chain links TRBV4-1 to TRBJ2-1, with 8 bases fitting TRBD2. The V gene end was trimmed by 1 base and the J gene end by 6 bases; junction bases not matched to a gene: 14. Per the germline V gene, CDR1 is MGHRA and CDR2 is YSYEKL. This CDR3 has 18 residues. The CDR3 region is CASSQGPGSGGPGNEQFF. The CDR3 bases are TGCGCCAGCAGCCAAGGACCAGGATCGGGAGGGCCCGGCAATGAGCAGTTCTTC.

The CDR3 coding sequence is TGTGCCAGCAGTCCCGGGGGACGGAGTCTCTACGAGCAGTACTTC. It is translated as CASSPGGRSLYEQYF. This chain links TRBV12-3 or TRBV12-4 with TRBJ2-7; weak D call: TRBD2 (6 bases). Trimming took off 5 bases at V and 3 bases at J, with 17 bases between the two ends. The CDR3 loop spans 15 amino acids.

The chain employs TRBV12-3 or TRBV12-4 and TRBJ1-3, with a tentative D call TRBD1 (5 bases). CDR3 size: 14 residues. The germline V and J ends were trimmed by 6 bases and 0 bases, with 9 bases remaining between them. The CDR3 DNA reads TGTGCCAGCAGCCCGACAGTCTCTGGAAACACCATATATTTT. Its translation is CASSPTVSGNTIYF.

V is TRBV7-2 and J is TRBJ2-2; D could derive from TRBD1 or TRBD2 (5 bases each). Germline V gene lookup returns CDR1 SGHTA and CDR2 FQGNSA. V was pared by 4 bases and J by 2 bases, with 11 bases between. CDR3 length equals 15 residues. The CDR3 DNA reads TGTGCCAGCAGCTCTAGGGACGGAAACACCGGGGAGCTGTTTTTT. Translated: CASSSRDGNTGELFF. Looking up the rest from reference TRBV7-2 and TRBJ2-2 gives the full variable domain: GAGVSQSPSNKVTEKGKDVELRCDPISGHTALYWYRQSLGQGLEFLIYFQGNSAPDKSGLPSDRFSAERTGGSVSTLTIQRTQQEDSAVYLCASSSRDGNTGELFFGEGSRLTVL.

The chain links TRBV4-3 to TRBJ1-5; D is uncertain. Germline CDR1 LGHNA, CDR2 YSLEER. The CDR3 consists of 15 residues. Trimming removed 0 bases from V and 2 bases from J, with 8 bases in between. The DNA of the CDR3 is TGCGCCAGCAGCCAAGATTCACTCGGCAATCAGCCCCAGCATTTT. It specifies CASSQDSLGNQPQHF.

The V gene is TRBV6-2 or TRBV6-3, the J gene TRBJ1-1; D perhaps matches TRBD1 (6 bases). Germline loops: CDR1 MNHEY, CDR2 SVGEGT. The CDR3 is 15 residues long. The V end was cut by 6 bases, the J end by 1 base, with 15 bases between. CDR3 sequence: CASRAWDTRNTEAFF. Written as DNA, the CDR3 is TGTGCCAGCAGAGCCTGGGACACCAGGAACACTGAAGCTTTCTTT.

This clonotype was detected a few times. This rearrangement joins TRBV20-1 to TRBJ2-7; perhaps TRBD1 as D (7 bases). Germline CDR1 DFQATT, CDR2 SNEGSKA (reference sequence). Trimming took 6 bases from V and 4 from J, leaving 19 bases between them. This CDR3 has 14 residues. CDR3 DNA: TGCAGTGCCCCTCGCGGGGCCAGGGGGTACGAGCAGTACTTC. Protein sequence: CSAPRGARGYEQYF.

The J gene is TRBJ1-1, the V gene TRBV4-2, with no clear D. Germline values: CDR1 LGHNA, CDR2 YNFKEQ. V gave up 0 bases and J gave up 5 bases, with 13 bases separating them. This CDR3 is built from 15 residues. The CDR3 coding sequence is TGTGCCAGCAGCCAAGATATACCGGGCGGGACTGAAGCTTTCTTT. It specifies CASSQDIPGGTEAFF.

The chain is built from TRBV20-1 and TRBJ2-3, with a weak D call TRBD1 (6 bases). This CDR3 spans 15 amino acids. Germline CDR1 and CDR2: DFQATT and SNEGSKA (reference sequence). Trimming removed 0 bases from V and 1 base from J, with 11 bases in between. DNA of the CDR3: TGCAGTGCTAGAGAACAGGGTTCGGGCACAGATACGCAGTATTTT. Translating gives CSAREQGSGTDTQYF.

V is TRBV24-1 and J is TRBJ1-5; D is undetermined. V was shortened by 1 base and J by 7 bases, with 10 bases between the two germline ends. Per germline, CDR1 KGHDR and CDR2 SFDVKD. The CDR3 covers 14 residues. CDR3 nucleotide sequence: TGTGCCACCAGTGATTTAGCGTTTTACCAGCCCCAGCATTTT. Amino acid sequence: CATSDLAFYQPQHF.

In its sample, this clonotype was seen a few times. The V gene is TRBV5-4, the J gene TRBJ1-2; D ambiguous. This CDR3 spans 14 amino acids. CDR1 SGHNT and CDR2 YYREEE come from the germline V gene (reference sequence). The germline V and J ends were trimmed by 0 bases and 8 bases, with 14 bases remaining between them. CDR3 sequence reads: CASSLDRVGGGYTF. The DNA of the CDR3 is TGTGCCAGCAGCTTGGATCGGGTCGGAGGGGGCTACACCTTC.

The rearrangement uses TRBV2 and TRBJ2-5, with D hard to call. CDR3 length: 13 residues. Germline loops: CDR1 SNHLY, CDR2 FYNNEI. V lost 0 bases to trimming and J lost 12 bases, with 14 bases between them. The CDR3 loop reads CASSEAYVLPEYF. CDR3 nucleotide sequence: TGTGCCAGCAGTGAAGCTTACGTCCTTCCCGAGTACTTC.

The J gene is TRBJ1-5, the V gene TRBV7-8, with D maybe TRBD1 (5 bases). Germline loops: CDR1 SGHVS, CDR2 FQNEAQ. This CDR3 region has 18 residues. Trimming took off 5 bases at V and 0 bases at J, with 20 bases between the two ends. The chain's CDR3 is CASSPRDRSGYSNQPQHF. CDR3 nucleotide sequence: TGTGCCAGCAGCCCACGGGACCGTAGCGGATATAGCAATCAGCCCCAGCATTTT.

The V and J genes are TRBV18 and TRBJ2-4; TRBD2 matches at 7 bases. The germline V gene has CDR1 KGHSH and CDR2 LQKENI. This CDR3 region has 15 residues. V gave up 5 bases and J gave up 0 bases; unmatched junction bases: 4. This chain's CDR3 is CASSWEGLAKNIQYF. CDR3 in DNA: TGTGCCAGCTCATGGGAGGGCCTAGCCAAAAACATTCAGTACTTC. Variable domain in full (rest from reference TRBV18 and TRBJ2-4): NAGVMQNPRHLVRRRGQEARLRCSPMKGHSHVYWYRQLPEEGLKFMVYLQKENIIDESGMPKERFSAEFPKEGPSILRIQQVVRGDSAAYFCASSWEGLAKNIQYFGAGTRLSVL.

This clonotype was observed a handful of times. The chain links TRBV18 to TRBJ2-1; 11 bases fit TRBD1. The CDR3 covers 17 residues. V was pared by 0 bases and J by 10 bases, with 11 bases of the junction left unmatched. The germline V gene encodes CDR1 KGHSH and CDR2 LQKENI. This CDR3 is CASSPPNRDRGREEQFF. For the CDR3, the DNA is TGTGCCAGCTCACCACCGAACCGGGACAGGGGGAGGGAGGAGCAGTTCTTC.

The chain couples TRBV24-1 to TRBJ2-3; the match to TRBD2 covers 8 bases. The trim removed 4 bases at V and 3 bases at J, leaving 11 bases unmatched. Germline CDR1 and CDR2: KGHDR and SFDVKD. This CDR3 spans 17 amino acids. The CDR3 reads CATSDSLSGRGTDTQYF. The CDR3 nucleotides read TGTGCCACCAGTGACTCCCTCAGCGGGAGAGGGACAGATACGCAGTATTTT.

This clonotype has only a few counts. CDR3 in amino acids: CASSGGRQGASNEKLFF. The CDR3 coding sequence is TGCGCCAGCAGCGGGGGACGACAGGGAGCATCTAATGAAAAACTGTTTTTT. This chain joins TRBV5-1 and TRBJ1-4; 7 bases are shared with TRBD1. After removal of 4 bases from V and 3 bases from J, the junction contained 12 bases not matched to a gene. The CDR3 covers 17 residues. CDR1 is SGHRS, CDR2 YFSETQ, per germline. Full variable domain (remainder filled in from reference TRBV5-1 and TRBJ1-4): KAGVTQTPRYLIKTRGQQVTLSCSPISGHRSVSWYQQTPGQGLQFLFEYFSETQRNKGNFPGRFSGRQFSNSRSEMNVSTLELGDSALYLCASSGGRQGASNEKLFFGSGTQLSVL.

This clonotype appeared a single time. The genes are TRBV7-2 and TRBJ1-5, with 10 bases identical to TRBD1. CDR1 and CDR2 (germline): SGHTA, FQGNSA. This CDR3 region has 16 residues. V shed 5 bases, J shed 4 bases, and the junction held 8 bases outside the gene matches. CDR3 in amino acids: CASSTRDRGVNQPQHF. CDR3 nucleotides: TGTGCCAGCAGCACCCGGGACAGGGGCGTTAATCAGCCCCAGCATTTT.

V and J are TRBV29-1 and TRBJ2-7, with 7 bases lining up with TRBD1. Germline V gives CDR1 SQVTM, CDR2 ANQGSEA. The J segment lost 4 bases and the V segment lost 4 bases, leaving 4 bases of the junction unmatched. The CDR3 covers 12 residues. The CDR3 spells CSVVGGAYEQYF. In DNA, the CDR3 is TGCAGCGTTGTAGGGGGCGCTTACGAGCAGTACTTC.

This clonotype came up once. This chain links TRBV20-1 with TRBJ2-1; 9 bases align to TRBD2. Germline CDR1 reads DFQATT; CDR2 reads SNEGSKA (reference sequence). Trimming at V came to 6 bases and at J to 0 bases, leaving 12 bases not matched to a gene. The CDR3 runs to 17 residues. The CDR3 here is CSAKSAGLASSYNEQFF. CDR3 DNA: TGCAGTGCCAAATCTGCTGGACTAGCGAGCTCCTACAATGAGCAGTTCTTC.

The chain employs TRBV5-1 and TRBJ2-5; D is possibly TRBD1 (6 bases). The CDR3 consists of 13 residues. Germline assignment: CDR1 SGHRS and CDR2 YFSETQ. V was pared by 3 bases and J by 5 bases, with 11 bases between. In DNA form, the CDR3 reads TGCGCCAGCAGCTCAGGGGATGGCGAGACCCAGTACTTC. This gives the protein CASSSGDGETQYF.

The chain has TRBV5-5 and TRBJ1-1; D gene uncertain. V lost 2 bases to trimming and J lost 0 bases, with 2 bases between them. The CDR3 is made up of 12 amino acids. Germline loops: CDR1 SGHKS, CDR2 YYEKEE (reference sequence). The CDR3 DNA reads as TGTGCCAGCAGCTTAATGAACACTGAAGCTTTCTTT. Protein product: CASSLMNTEAFF. The full variable domain, with the rest looked up from reference TRBV5-5 and TRBJ1-1, is DAGVTQSPTHLIKTRGQQVTLRCSPISGHKSVSWYQQVLGQGPQFIFQYYEKEERGRGNFPDRFSARQFPNYSSELNVNALLLGDSALYLCASSLMNTEAFFGQGTRLTVV.

The chain links TRBV4-3 to TRBJ2-3; 7 bases agree with TRBD1. The germline CDR1 and CDR2 sequences are LGHNA and YSLEER. V lost 5 bases to trimming and J lost 9 bases; unmatched junction nucleotides: 11. The CDR3 has 14 amino acids. This chain's CDR3 is CASSTEGAWATQYF. The CDR3 nucleotides read TGCGCCAGCAGCACCGAGGGGGCTTGGGCCACGCAGTATTTT.